A selection of T cell receptor beta chains follows, all from one sample in a study of T cell responses to AZD1222 COVID-19 vaccine. This table comes from immunoSEQ multiplex PCR, and its TCRdb copy is limited to in-frame clones, with some not included. The top ten clones hold roughly 4.7% of a sample with about 120,000 clones, about 89% of them seen once. Source: peripheral blood, taken on day 0 of AZD1222 vaccination. The receptors were sampled from an adult in good health. Each CDR3 is given with its conserved first and last residue. D genes are given only for firm matches. For some rows the clone size is stated as once, few or many, or as a class when expanded; others skip it.

v_gene	d_gene	abundance	j_gene	CDR3nt	CDR3aa
TRBV27	NA	large	TRBJ1-2	TGTGCCAGCAGGTCGTCTGCGGCCGTTCTTAACTATGGCTACACCTTC	CASRSSAAVLNYGYTF
TRBV6-5	NA	NA	TRBJ1-4	TGTGCCAGCAGACGGACACGTAATGAAAAACTGTTTTTT	CASRRTRNEKLFF
TRBV6-5	TRBD1	NA	TRBJ2-3	TGTGCCAGCAGCCGGGACAGGGCGGTCGATACGCAGTATTTT	CASSRDRAVDTQYF
TRBV10-3	NA	NA	TRBJ2-7	TGTGCCATCAGTGGGACGGGGAGCTCCTACGAGCAGTACTTC	CAISGTGSSYEQYF
TRBV19	NA	NA	TRBJ2-2	TGTGCCAGTAGTATCAGGGCCGCCGGGGAGCTGTTTTTT	CASSIRAAGELFF
TRBV29-1	NA	NA	TRBJ1-4	TGCAGCGTTCAGGGGCGGCCTAGCGAAAAACTGTTTTTT	CSVQGRPSEKLFF
TRBV11-2	NA	NA	TRBJ1-3	TGTGCCAGCAGCCCCGCGGTTGGATTCTCTGGAAACACCATATATTTT	CASSPAVGFSGNTIYF
TRBV29-1	NA	NA	TRBJ1-1	TGCAGCGCCGCGTATGGCGGACCGAACACTGAAGCTTTCTTT	CSAAYGGPNTEAFF
TRBV4-3	TRBD1	NA	TRBJ2-7	TGCGCCAGCAGCCAAGATTGGGGGACAGGGGTGGACGAGCAGTACTTC	CASSQDWGTGVDEQYF
TRBV28	NA	NA	TRBJ1-1	TGTGCCAGCATGTCCCTCGAAGCTTTCTTT	CASMSLEAFF
TRBV7-6	NA	NA	TRBJ1-6	TGTGCCAGCAGCGACCAATCTAGCTCCTATAATTCACCCCTCCACTTT	CASSDQSSSYNSPLHF
TRBV9	TRBD1	NA	TRBJ2-3	TGTGCCAGCAGCGCCCGAGGGGGCGGGAGCACAGATACGCAGTATTTT	CASSARGGGSTDTQYF
TRBV29-1	TRBD1	NA	TRBJ1-2	TGCAGCGCCGTTCCCTTCGACAGGGCGGGTCGATTCTATGGCTACACCTTC	CSAVPFDRAGRFYGYTF
TRBV19	TRBD1	NA	TRBJ2-3	TGTGCCAGTAGTGGGGACAGACTAACTAGCACAGATACGCAGTATTTT	CASSGDRLTSTDTQYF
TRBV5-1	NA	NA	TRBJ2-7	TGCGCCAGCAGCTTGGATCCAGGGAGCTACGAGCAGTACTTC	CASSLDPGSYEQYF
TRBV13	NA	NA	TRBJ2-2	TGTGCCAGCAGCGTCCTGGGGGAGCTGTTTTTT	CASSVLGELFF
TRBV7-2	NA	NA	TRBJ2-1	TGTGCCAGCAGCTCTTCAGGGGCCCCCTACAATGAGCAGTTCTTC	CASSSSGAPYNEQFF
TRBV4-1	TRBD1	NA	TRBJ2-2	TGCGCCAGCAGCCCAGTCACAGGGGAGAACACCGGGGAGCTGTTTTTT	CASSPVTGENTGELFF
TRBV28	TRBD1	NA	TRBJ1-2	TGTGCCAGCAGTGGGACAGTCTATGGCTACACCTTC	CASSGTVYGYTF
TRBV24-1	NA	NA	TRBJ1-5	TGCGCCACCAGTGATTCCAAGGGGGGGGATCAGCCCCAGCATTTT	CATSDSKGGDQPQHF
TRBV5-4	NA	NA	TRBJ1-1	TGTGCCAGCAGCACAGGGTTTACTGAAGCTTTCTTT	CASSTGFTEAFF
TRBV7-9	NA	NA	TRBJ2-7	TGTGCCAGCAGCTTAGAGCCCCAACGGCAGTACTTC	CASSLEPQRQYF
TRBV7-3	TRBD2	NA	TRBJ2-3	TGTGCCAGCAGCTTAAGTAGCGGGGGGCTCACAGATACGCAGTATTTT	CASSLSSGGLTDTQYF
TRBV4-1	TRBD2	few	TRBJ2-5	TGCGCCAGCAGCCAACCAGTAGCGGGGGGGCCTGGGAAGACCCAGTACTTC	CASSQPVAGGPGKTQYF
TRBV24-1	TRBD1	NA	TRBJ1-1	TGTGCCACCCAAGAACAGGGGGCGCGCACTGAAGCTTTCTTT	CATQEQGARTEAFF
TRBV27	NA	NA	TRBJ1-1	TGTGCCAGCAGGCCGGCAGGGAACACTGAAGCTTTCTTT	CASRPAGNTEAFF
TRBV5-6	NA	NA	TRBJ1-5	TGTGCCAGCAGCTCATCCGGGGGCAATCAGCCCCAGCATTTT	CASSSSGGNQPQHF
TRBV10-3	TRBD1	NA	TRBJ2-7	TGTGCCATCAGCCTAGGGACAGGGGGCTCCTACGAGCAGTACTTC	CAISLGTGGSYEQYF
TRBV4-2	NA	NA	TRBJ1-2	TGTGCCAGCAGCCAACTAGGGGGGATTAACTATGGCTACACCTTC	CASSQLGGINYGYTF
TRBV6-5	NA	NA	TRBJ1-2	TGTGCCAGCAGGCCAGGGGCAGGGGCAAGTGGCTACACCTTC	CASRPGAGASGYTF
TRBV11-2	TRBD1	NA	TRBJ1-1	TGTGCCAGCAGCCCCCAAGGACAGGGGGGCACTGAAGCTTTCTTT	CASSPQGQGGTEAFF